This TCR beta chain was sequenced for a study of blood T cell repertoires in COVID-19. Study background: PBMCs, B-cell-depleted T cells, or T cells were the source of the cDNA or gDNA that made up the material.

Method: immunoSEQ multiplex PCR; TCRdb's copy keeps in-frame clones and lacks some. The profile shows over 130,000 clones, around 78% of them singletons. With 2 bases clipped from V and 6 bases from J, the junction kept 7 bases outside the gene matches. The CDR3 is made up of 16 amino acids. Per the germline V gene, CDR1 is MDHEN and CDR2 is SYDVKM. The sequence was collected from a woman of 80 years or more with active or convalescent COVID-19. The specimen was peripheral blood. The chain combines TRBV28 with TRBJ1-4, with 9 positions matching TRBD1. CDR3 region: CASSLETGGGYEKLFF. CDR3 nucleotide sequence: TGTGCCAGCAGTTTAGAGACAGGGGGTGGGTATGAAAAACTGTTTTTT.